This TCR beta chain was obtained from a study of blood T cell repertoires in COVID-19. How the authors handled the data: Amplification with reference gene primers provided the estimates of nucleated cell counts. Using immunoSEQ multiplex PCR, the repertoire was profiled, and TCRdb retains in-frame clones only, with some absent. V and J calls plus clone size are reproduced from that table; the DNA served to infer D and trimming. The sample carries hundreds of thousands of clones, approximately 89% recorded once. Trimming removed 5 bases at V and 10 bases at J, with 14 bases between. Germline CDR1 MDHEN, CDR2 SYDVKM. CDR3 length: 13 residues.

The specimen was peripheral blood. The clonotype was recovered from a woman in her forties or fifties who had recovered from COVID-19. The genes are TRBV28 and TRBJ2-2; TRBD2 might be the D (6 bases). CDR3 nucleotides: TGTGCCAGCAGTGGGGACGGGACTTTGGAGCTGTTTTTT. Translated: CASSGDGTLELFF.